The subject of this entry is one TCR beta chain. What it recognizes is unknown. The sample comes from a study of cytomegalovirus exposure and HLA in healthy donors. CDR3 length: 15 amino acids. CDR1 is LGHNA, CDR2 YNFKEQ, per germline. V was pared by 1 base and J by 3 bases, with 12 bases between. Primers included in the PCR were 60 Vbeta and 13 Jbeta primers. Profiled with immunoSEQ multiplex PCR; TCRdb holds only in-frame clones, not every one. The data show 130,000 or so clones, about 73% seen once. Whole-study results and caveats: The number of N-insertions in an Asian-associated ancestry cluster was reportedly below the approximately 600-donor mean in a later analysis.

The sample comprised PBMCs. The TCR originated in a woman aged 35 to 49 in good health and CMV-seropositive. The V and J genes are TRBV4-2 and TRBJ1-2; D is undetermined. DNA for the CDR3: TGTGCCAGCAGCCAAGCCGGGGAATACGACTATGGCTACACCTTC. Its protein is CASSQAGEYDYGYTF.